The clone carrying this T cell receptor (beta chain) was seen a few times. This sample is part of a study of identical twins. A universal primer site was incorporated via template switching, and the cDNA contained unique molecular identifiers. One entry per CDR3 protein, called by TCRdb with MiXCR from the 5' RACE reads. There are a few hundred thousand distinct CDR3 sequences in the sample; more than 9% occur only once, and under 3.5% lies in the top ten. Trimming shortened V by 0 bases and J by 7 bases, and 16 bases separated the two germline ends. Germline CDR1 reads LGHNA; CDR2 reads YNFKEQ. The CDR3 has 16 amino acids. A further study also used this sample, focusing on yellow fever vaccine responses in identical twins. Per that paper: Twins' T cell vaccine responses reportedly looked partly convergent, partly personalized.

The J gene is TRBJ2-1, the V gene TRBV4-2; D tentatively reads TRBD1 or TRBD2 (5 bases each). The receptor was derived from a woman younger than 30 in good health. The material sequenced was PBMCs. The CDR3 protein is CASSQDSEVRANEQFF. CDR3 DNA: TGTGCCAGCAGCCAAGATTCGGAGGTCAGGGCTAATGAGCAGTTCTTC.